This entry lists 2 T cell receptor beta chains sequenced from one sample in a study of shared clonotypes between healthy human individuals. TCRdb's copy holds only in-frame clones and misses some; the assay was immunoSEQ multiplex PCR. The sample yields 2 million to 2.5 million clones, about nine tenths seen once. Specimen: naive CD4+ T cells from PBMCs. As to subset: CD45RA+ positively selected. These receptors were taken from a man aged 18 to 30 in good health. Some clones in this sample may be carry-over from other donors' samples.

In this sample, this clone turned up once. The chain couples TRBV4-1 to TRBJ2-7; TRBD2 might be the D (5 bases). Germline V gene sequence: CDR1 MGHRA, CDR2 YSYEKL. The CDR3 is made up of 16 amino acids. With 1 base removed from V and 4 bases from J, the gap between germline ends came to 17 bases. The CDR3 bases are TGCGCCAGCAGCCAAGTCCTTTCCGGGGTCAAATACGAGCAGTACTTC. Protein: CASSQVLSGVKYEQYF.

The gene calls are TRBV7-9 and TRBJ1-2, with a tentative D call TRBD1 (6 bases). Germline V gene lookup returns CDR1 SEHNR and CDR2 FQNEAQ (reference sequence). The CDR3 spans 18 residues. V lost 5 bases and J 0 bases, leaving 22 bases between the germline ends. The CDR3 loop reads CASSRKTGASPANYGYTF. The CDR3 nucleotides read TGTGCCAGCAGCCGCAAGACAGGAGCCTCCCCAGCTAACTATGGCTACACCTTC.